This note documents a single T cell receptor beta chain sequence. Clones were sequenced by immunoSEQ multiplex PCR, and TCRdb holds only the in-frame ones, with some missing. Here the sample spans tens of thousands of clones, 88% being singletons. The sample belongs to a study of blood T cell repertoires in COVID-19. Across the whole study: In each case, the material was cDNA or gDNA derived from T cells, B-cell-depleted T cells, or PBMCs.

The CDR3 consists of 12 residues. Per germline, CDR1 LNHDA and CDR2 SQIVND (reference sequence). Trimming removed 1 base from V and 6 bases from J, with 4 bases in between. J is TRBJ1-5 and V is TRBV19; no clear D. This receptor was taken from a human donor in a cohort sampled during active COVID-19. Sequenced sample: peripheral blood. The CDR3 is CASSIGSQPQHF. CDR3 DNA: TGTGCCAGTAGTATAGGGAGTCAGCCCCAGCATTTT. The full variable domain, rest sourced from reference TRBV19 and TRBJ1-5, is DGGITQSPKYLFRKEGQNVTLSCEQNLNHDAMYWYRQDPGQGLRLIYYSQIVNDFQKGDIAEGYSVSREKKESFPLTVTSAQKNPTAFYLCASSIGSQPQHFGDGTRLSIL.